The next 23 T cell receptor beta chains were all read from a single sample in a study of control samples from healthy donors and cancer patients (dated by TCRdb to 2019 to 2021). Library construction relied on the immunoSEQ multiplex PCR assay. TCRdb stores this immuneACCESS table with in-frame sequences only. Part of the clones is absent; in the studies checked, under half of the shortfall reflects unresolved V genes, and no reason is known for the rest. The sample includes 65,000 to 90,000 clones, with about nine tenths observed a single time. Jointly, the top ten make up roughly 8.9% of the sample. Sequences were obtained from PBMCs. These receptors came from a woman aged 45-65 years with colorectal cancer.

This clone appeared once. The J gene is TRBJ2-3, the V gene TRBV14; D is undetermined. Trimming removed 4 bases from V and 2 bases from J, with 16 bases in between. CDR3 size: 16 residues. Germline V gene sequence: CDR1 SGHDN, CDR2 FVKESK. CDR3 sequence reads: CASSPRLGTATDTQYF. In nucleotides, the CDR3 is TGTGCCAGCAGCCCGCGTTTGGGAACAGCCACAGATACGCAGTATTTT.

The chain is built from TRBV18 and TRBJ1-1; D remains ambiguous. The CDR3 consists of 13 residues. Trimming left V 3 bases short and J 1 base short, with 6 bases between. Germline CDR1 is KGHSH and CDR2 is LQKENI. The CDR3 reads CASSPQRNTEAFF. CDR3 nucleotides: TGTGCCAGCTCACCTCAGAGGAACACTGAAGCTTTCTTT.

For the CDR3, the DNA is TGCGCCAGCAGCTTGAGTGGGGGGCTCAATGAGCAGTTCTTC. It is translated as CASSLSGGLNEQFF. The chain has TRBV5-1 and TRBJ2-1; perhaps D is TRBD1 or TRBD2 (6 bases each). Germline loops: CDR1 SGHRS, CDR2 YFSETQ. The CDR3 has 14 amino acids. V shed 1 base and J shed 6 bases, with 11 bases lying between them. The full variable domain, with the rest looked up from reference TRBV5-1 and TRBJ2-1, is KAGVTQTPRYLIKTRGQQVTLSCSPISGHRSVSWYQQTPGQGLQFLFEYFSETQRNKGNFPGRFSGRQFSNSRSEMNVSTLELGDSALYLCASSLSGGLNEQFFGPGTRLTVL.

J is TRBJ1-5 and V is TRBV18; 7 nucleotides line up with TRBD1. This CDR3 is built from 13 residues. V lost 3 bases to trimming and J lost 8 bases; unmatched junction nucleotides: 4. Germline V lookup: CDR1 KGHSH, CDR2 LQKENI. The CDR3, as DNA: TGTGCCAGCTCACCCCAGGGGGGTAAGCCCCAGCATTTT. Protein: CASSPQGGKPQHF. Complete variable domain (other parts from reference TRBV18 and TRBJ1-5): NAGVMQNPRHLVRRRGQEARLRCSPMKGHSHVYWYRQLPEEGLKFMVYLQKENIIDESGMPKERFSAEFPKEGPSILRIQQVVRGDSAAYFCASSPQGGKPQHFGDGTRLSIL.

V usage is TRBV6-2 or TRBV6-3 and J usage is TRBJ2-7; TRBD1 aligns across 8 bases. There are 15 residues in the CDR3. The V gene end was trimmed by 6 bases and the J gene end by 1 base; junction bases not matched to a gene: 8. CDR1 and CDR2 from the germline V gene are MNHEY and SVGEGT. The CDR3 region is CASSPRTGPSYEQYV. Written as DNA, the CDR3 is TGTGCCAGCAGCCCCAGGACAGGGCCATCCTACGAGCAGTACGTC.

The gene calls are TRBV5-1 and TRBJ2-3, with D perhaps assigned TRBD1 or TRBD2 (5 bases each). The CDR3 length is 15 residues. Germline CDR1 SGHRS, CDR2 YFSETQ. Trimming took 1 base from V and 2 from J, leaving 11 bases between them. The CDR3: CASSLHSGTTDTQYF. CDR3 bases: TGCGCCAGCAGCTTGCATTCGGGGACCACAGATACGCAGTATTTT. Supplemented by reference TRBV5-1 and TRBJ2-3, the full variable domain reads KAGVTQTPRYLIKTRGQQVTLSCSPISGHRSVSWYQQTPGQGLQFLFEYFSETQRNKGNFPGRFSGRQFSNSRSEMNVSTLELGDSALYLCASSLHSGTTDTQYFGPGTRLTVL.

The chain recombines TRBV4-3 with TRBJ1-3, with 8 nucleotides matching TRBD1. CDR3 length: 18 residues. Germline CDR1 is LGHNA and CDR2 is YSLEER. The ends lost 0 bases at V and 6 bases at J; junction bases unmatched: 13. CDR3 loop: CASSQEGGDRLGKNTIYF. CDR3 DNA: TGCGCCAGCAGCCAAGAGGGAGGGGACAGGTTGGGTAAAAACACCATATATTTT.

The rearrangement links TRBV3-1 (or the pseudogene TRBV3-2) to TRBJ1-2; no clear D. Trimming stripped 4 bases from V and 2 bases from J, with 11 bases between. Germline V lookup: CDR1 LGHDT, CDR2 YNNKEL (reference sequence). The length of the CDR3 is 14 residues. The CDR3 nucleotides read TGTGCCAGCAGCCTAATCCCCGCCAACTATGGCTACACCTTC. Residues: CASSLIPANYGYTF.

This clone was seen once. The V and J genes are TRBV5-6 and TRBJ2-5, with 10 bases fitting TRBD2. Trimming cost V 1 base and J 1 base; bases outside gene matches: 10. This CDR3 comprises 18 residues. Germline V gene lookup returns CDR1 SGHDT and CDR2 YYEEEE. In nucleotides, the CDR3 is TGTGCCAGCAGCTTGAATCCGTCGACTAGCGGGCTCCAAGAGACCCAGTACTTC. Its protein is CASSLNPSTSGLQETQYF.

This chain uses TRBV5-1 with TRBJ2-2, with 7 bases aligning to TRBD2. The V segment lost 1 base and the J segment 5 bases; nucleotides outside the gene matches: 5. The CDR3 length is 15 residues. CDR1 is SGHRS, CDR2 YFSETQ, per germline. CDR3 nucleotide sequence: TGCGCCAGCAGCTTGACGGGGGGACGTACCGGGGAGCTGTTTTTT. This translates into CASSLTGGRTGELFF.

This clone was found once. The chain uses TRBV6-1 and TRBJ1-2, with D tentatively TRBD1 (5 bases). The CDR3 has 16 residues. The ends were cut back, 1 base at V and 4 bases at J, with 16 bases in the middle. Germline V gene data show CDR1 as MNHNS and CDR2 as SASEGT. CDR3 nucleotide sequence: TGTGCCAGCAGTGAAGGGTCGGGGGTAGCGAGCTATGGCTACACCTTC. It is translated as CASSEGSGVASYGYTF.

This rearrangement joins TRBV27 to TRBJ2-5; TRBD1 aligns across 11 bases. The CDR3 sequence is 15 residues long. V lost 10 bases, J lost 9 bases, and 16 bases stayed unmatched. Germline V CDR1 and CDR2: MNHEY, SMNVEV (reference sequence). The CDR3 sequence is CAKRKGTGGPRAQYF. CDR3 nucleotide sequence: TGTGCCAAACGGAAGGGGACAGGGGGTCCCAGGGCCCAGTACTTC.

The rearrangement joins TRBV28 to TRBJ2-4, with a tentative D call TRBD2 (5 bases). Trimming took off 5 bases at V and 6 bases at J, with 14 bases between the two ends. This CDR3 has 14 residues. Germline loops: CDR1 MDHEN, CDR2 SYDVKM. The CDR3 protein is CASSPNGIINIQYF. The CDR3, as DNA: TGTGCCAGCAGTCCGAACGGGATTATAAACATTCAGTACTTC.

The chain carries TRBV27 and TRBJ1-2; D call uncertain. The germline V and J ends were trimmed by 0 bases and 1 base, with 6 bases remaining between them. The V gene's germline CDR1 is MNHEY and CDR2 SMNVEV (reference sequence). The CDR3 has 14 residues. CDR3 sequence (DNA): TGTGCCAGCAGTTTATCGGGTCGTAACTATGGCTACACCTTC. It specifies CASSLSGRNYGYTF.

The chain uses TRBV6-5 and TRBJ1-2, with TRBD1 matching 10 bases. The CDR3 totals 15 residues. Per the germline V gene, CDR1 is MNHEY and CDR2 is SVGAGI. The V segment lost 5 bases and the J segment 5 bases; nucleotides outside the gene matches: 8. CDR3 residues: CASSPRQGAWYGYTF. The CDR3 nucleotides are TGTGCCAGCAGTCCCCGACAGGGGGCATGGTATGGCTACACCTTC.

The CDR3: CASSPPGLAGPGAKNIQYF. As DNA, the CDR3 is TGTGCCAGCTCACCTCCGGGACTAGCGGGGCCTGGGGCCAAAAACATTCAGTACTTC. The genes are TRBV18 and TRBJ2-4; 13 positions match TRBD2. Per germline, CDR1 KGHSH and CDR2 LQKENI. The CDR3 is made up of 19 amino acids. V lost 3 bases, J lost 1 base, and 9 bases stayed unmatched.

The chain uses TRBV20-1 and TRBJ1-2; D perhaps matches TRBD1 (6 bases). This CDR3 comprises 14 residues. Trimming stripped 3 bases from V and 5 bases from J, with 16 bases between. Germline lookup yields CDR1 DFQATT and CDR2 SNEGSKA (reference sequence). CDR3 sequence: CSASSGRGSYGYTF. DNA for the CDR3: TGCAGTGCTAGTTCGGGCAGGGGATCGTATGGCTACACCTTC.

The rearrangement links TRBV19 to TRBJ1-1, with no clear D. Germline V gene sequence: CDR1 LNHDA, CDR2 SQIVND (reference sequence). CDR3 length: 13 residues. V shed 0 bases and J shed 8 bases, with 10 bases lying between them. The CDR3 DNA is TGTGCCAGTAGTATAGAGGGTTGGCGAGAAGCTTTCTTT. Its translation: CASSIEGWREAFF.

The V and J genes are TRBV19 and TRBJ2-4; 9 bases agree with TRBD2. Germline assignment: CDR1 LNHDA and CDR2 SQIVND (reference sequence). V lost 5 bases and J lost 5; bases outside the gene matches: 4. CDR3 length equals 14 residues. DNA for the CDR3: TGTGCCAGTAGTTCGGCGGGGGGGGAAAACATTCAGTACTTC. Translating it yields CASSSAGGENIQYF.

Here the CDR3 reads CASSQEPPSGTDTQYF. CDR3 DNA: TGCGCCAGCAGCCAAGAGCCCCCCTCGGGCACAGATACGCAGTATTTT. The V gene is TRBV4-1, the J gene TRBJ2-3; no reliable D call. This CDR3 is built from 16 residues. V lost 0 bases to trimming and J lost 1 base, with 11 bases between them. From germline, CDR1 is MGHRA and CDR2 YSYEKL.

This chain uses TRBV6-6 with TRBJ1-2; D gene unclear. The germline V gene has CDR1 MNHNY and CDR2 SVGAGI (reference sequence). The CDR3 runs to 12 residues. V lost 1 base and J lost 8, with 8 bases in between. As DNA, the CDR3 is TGTGCCAGCAGTTACTGGGAGGGAGGCTACACCTTC. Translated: CASSYWEGGYTF.

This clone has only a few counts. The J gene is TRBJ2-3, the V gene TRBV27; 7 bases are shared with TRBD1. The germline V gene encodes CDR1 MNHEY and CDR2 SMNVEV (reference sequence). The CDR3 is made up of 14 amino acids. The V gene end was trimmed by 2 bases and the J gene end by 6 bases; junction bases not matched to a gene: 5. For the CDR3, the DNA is TGTGCCAGCAGTTTACGAACAGGGGCGGATACGCAGTATTTT. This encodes CASSLRTGADTQYF.

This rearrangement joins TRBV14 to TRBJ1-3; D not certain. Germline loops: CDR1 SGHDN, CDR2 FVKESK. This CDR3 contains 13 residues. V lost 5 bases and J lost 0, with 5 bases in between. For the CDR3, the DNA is TGTGCCAGCAGCTGGAGCTCTGGAAACACCATATATTTT. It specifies CASSWSSGNTIYF.